This passage covers 28 T cell receptor beta chains from one sample sequenced in a study of T cell repertoires in cytomegalovirus infection. TCRdb independently ran MiXCR on the reads; one entry per CDR3 protein. The top ten clones hold 15% to 20% of a sample with around 540,000 distinct CDR3 sequences, roughly a third of them seen once. The antigens for these receptors are not known. Sequenced material: cultured PBMCs, taken from culture after CMV antigen stimulation. These receptors were taken from a human donor in good health (CMV status not recorded). Some clones in this sample may be carry-over from other donors' samples.

V usage is TRBV7-2 and J usage is TRBJ2-5; D call uncertain. CDR3 length equals 13 residues. The V gene's germline CDR1 is SGHTA and CDR2 FQGNSA. V was shortened by 3 bases and J by 8 bases, with 13 bases between the two germline ends. The CDR3 bases are TGTGCCAGCAGCTTTCGGCTCCGACCAACCCAGTACTTC. Translated: CASSFRLRPTQYF.

The chain carries TRBV6-2 or TRBV6-3 and TRBJ1-2; D is uncertain. Trimming pared 4 bases from V and 6 bases from J, leaving 12 bases between. Germline V gene sequence: CDR1 MNHEY, CDR2 SVGEGT. The CDR3 runs to 13 residues. CDR3 coding DNA: TGTGCCAGCAGTTCCAGGCCATGGGATGGCTACACCTTC. It codes for CASSSRPWDGYTF.

The chain carries TRBV27 and TRBJ1-6, with TRBD1 matching 7 bases. Germline loops: CDR1 MNHEY, CDR2 SMNVEV (reference sequence). The CDR3 runs 17 residues. Trimming cost V 0 bases and J 3 bases; bases outside gene matches: 5. The CDR3 region is CASSLSSGGLYNSPLHF. DNA for the CDR3: TGTGCCAGCAGTTTATCGTCAGGGGGACTCTATAATTCACCCCTCCACTTT.

In this sample, this clonotype turned up a few times. The chain employs TRBV6-6 and TRBJ2-1; D possibly uses TRBD1 or TRBD2 (5 bases each). CDR1 and CDR2 from the germline V gene are MNHNY and SVGAGI (reference sequence). The CDR3 loop spans 15 amino acids. Trimming removed 8 bases from V and 0 bases from J, with 14 bases in between. The DNA of the CDR3 is TGTGCCAGCTCCCCGACAGACTACTCCTACAATGAGCAGTTCTTC. It yields the protein CASSPTDYSYNEQFF.

V is TRBV4-3 and J is TRBJ1-2; D ambiguous. Germline V lookup: CDR1 LGHNA, CDR2 YSLEER. Trimming took 0 bases from V and 8 from J, leaving 16 bases between them. This CDR3 contains 15 residues. The CDR3 DNA reads as TGCGCCAGCAGCCAAGAAGTTTCGGGAACGGGGGGCTACACCTTC. This gives the protein CASSQEVSGTGGYTF.

In this sample, this clonotype turned up many times. This chain uses TRBV5-1 with TRBJ1-1; D is perhaps TRBD1 (5 bases). Trimming removed 4 bases from V and 3 bases from J, with 22 bases in between. The CDR3 runs to 17 residues. Germline V gene data show CDR1 as SGHRS and CDR2 as YFSETQ. In DNA, the CDR3 is TGCGCCAGCAGCCAAAATGTTAATATGGGGACCGACACTGAAGCTTTCTTT. Translated: CASSQNVNMGTDTEAFF.

CDR3 DNA sequence: TGTGCCAGCATCCAAGAATTGGGGGCTGAAGCTTTCTTT. The encoded protein is CASIQELGAEAFF. The J gene is TRBJ1-1, the V gene TRBV6-2 or TRBV6-3, with D tentatively TRBD1 (5 bases). Germline loops: CDR1 MNHEY, CDR2 SVGEGT. V lost 7 bases and J lost 6, with 15 bases in between. The CDR3 is 13 residues long.

The CDR3 is CSALRVQGRDEQYV. CDR3 sequence (DNA): TGCAGTGCTCTTCGGGTACAAGGCCGGGACGAGCAGTACGTC. The chain employs TRBV20-1 and TRBJ2-7; unclear D gene. CDR3 length: 14 residues. Deletions cut 5 bases from V and 5 bases from J, with 19 bases between. The germline gives CDR1 DFQATT, CDR2 SNEGSKA (reference sequence).

This clonotype came up a few times. The CDR3 spells CASSLARGASSTDTQYF. The CDR3 coding sequence is TGTGCCAGCAGCTTAGCGCGAGGGGCTAGCAGCACAGATACGCAGTATTTT. This chain joins TRBV7-9 and TRBJ2-3, with D perhaps assigned TRBD1 or TRBD2 (5 bases each). V was shortened by 0 bases and J by 0 bases, with 13 bases between the two germline ends. The V gene's germline CDR1 is SEHNR and CDR2 FQNEAQ (reference sequence). CDR3 length equals 17 residues.

The gene calls are TRBV24-1 and TRBJ1-3; D remains unclear. V lost 3 bases and J 3 bases, leaving 5 bases between the germline ends. The CDR3 loop spans 13 amino acids. Germline CDR1 and CDR2: KGHDR and SFDVKD. Here the CDR3 reads CATSDPGGNTIYF. CDR3 sequence (DNA): TGTGCCACCAGTGATCCGGGTGGAAACACCATATATTTT.

The CDR3 region is CAIKEGAIINEQFF. In DNA, the CDR3 is TGTGCCATCAAAGAGGGGGCGATAATTAATGAGCAGTTCTTC. The V gene is TRBV10-3, the J gene TRBJ2-1, with 7 bases identical to TRBD1. V shed 7 bases, J shed 7 bases, and the junction held 10 bases outside the gene matches. Germline values: CDR1 ENHRY, CDR2 SYGVKD. The CDR3 sequence is 14 residues long.

The CDR3 sequence: CASSQDPGSVQPQHF. The CDR3 region has the DNA TGCGCCAGCAGCCAAGATCCAGGTTCGGTTCAGCCCCAGCATTTT. V gene TRBV4-1 combines with J gene TRBJ1-5; no definite D call. Trimming stripped 0 bases from V and 6 bases from J, with 12 bases between. Germline CDR1 and CDR2: MGHRA and YSYEKL. The CDR3 contains 15 residues.

This chain links TRBV7-9 with TRBJ1-2; D call uncertain. The CDR3 has 13 amino acids. The V end was cut by 6 bases, the J end by 3 bases, with 11 bases between. In germline, CDR1 is SEHNR, CDR2 FQNEAQ (reference sequence). The CDR3 DNA reads TGTGCCAGCAGGAACCTCGTCGACTATGGCTACACCTTC. This codes for CASRNLVDYGYTF.

The chain couples TRBV27 to TRBJ1-5; perhaps TRBD1 as D (6 bases). Germline V lookup: CDR1 MNHEY, CDR2 SMNVEV (reference sequence). The V and J ends lost 2 bases and 4 bases respectively, with 12 bases between them. This CDR3 contains 15 residues. The CDR3 coding sequence is TGTGCCAGCAGTTTAGGGGGGGCATCAAATCAGCCCCAGCATTTT. Protein product: CASSLGGASNQPQHF.

This clonotype was counted many times. V and J are TRBV19 and TRBJ1-6; no reliable D call. The CDR3 runs 16 residues. V was pared by 3 bases and J by 3 bases, with 12 bases between. Germline V lookup: CDR1 LNHDA, CDR2 SQIVND (reference sequence). Here the CDR3 DNA reads TGTGCCAGTAGTATGAGATTACCAGGCTATAATTCACCCCTCCACTTT. Translation: CASSMRLPGYNSPLHF.

This sequence joins TRBV27 and TRBJ2-1; perhaps TRBD1 as D (6 bases). The length of the CDR3 is 14 residues. The germline gives CDR1 MNHEY, CDR2 SMNVEV (reference sequence). V was cut by 2 bases and J by 6 bases, with 11 bases left in between. In DNA form, the CDR3 reads TGTGCCAGCAGTTTACAGGGGCCGCCCAATGAGCAGTTCTTC. It specifies CASSLQGPPNEQFF.

The chain has TRBV12-3 or TRBV12-4 and TRBJ2-3; no clear D gene. V lost 1 base, J lost 0 bases, and 8 bases lay in between. This CDR3 spans 15 amino acids. DNA of the CDR3: TGTGCCAGCAGTTTAGACAGCCCTAGCACAGATACGCAGTATTTT. Its protein is CASSLDSPSTDTQYF.

The chain links TRBV19 to TRBJ1-5; D possibly corresponds to TRBD1 (5 bases). CDR3 size: 15 residues. Germline V gene lookup returns CDR1 LNHDA and CDR2 SQIVND (reference sequence). V was clipped by 5 bases and J by 2 bases, with 13 bases between them. CDR3 in DNA: TGTGCCAGTAGTTTCAGGGAGGTCGGCAATCAGCCCCAGCATTTT. It specifies CASSFREVGNQPQHF.

V gene TRBV5-6 combines with J gene TRBJ2-7, with 9 bases aligning to TRBD1. Germline loops: CDR1 SGHDT, CDR2 YYEEEE. The V gene end was trimmed by 4 bases and the J gene end by 5 bases; junction bases not matched to a gene: 7. The CDR3 covers 14 residues. The CDR3 bases are TGTGCCAGCAGCCGTGGACAGGGGAGAAACGAGCAGTACTTC. Residues: CASSRGQGRNEQYF.

This clonotype was counted between two and nine times. This chain connects TRBV7-6 to TRBJ1-6; 7 nucleotides line up with TRBD1. J lost 7 bases, V lost 5 bases, and 8 bases had no gene match. In germline, CDR1 is SGHVS, CDR2 FNYEAQ. The CDR3 covers 15 residues. For the CDR3, the DNA is TGTGCCAGCAGCGGAGGACAGGCTCCCAATTCACCCCTCCACTTT. It is translated as CASSGGQAPNSPLHF.

The chain carries TRBV4-1 and TRBJ2-3; D is undetermined. Germline lookup yields CDR1 MGHRA and CDR2 YSYEKL. The CDR3 has 14 amino acids. Trimming removed 1 base at V and 2 bases at J, with 7 bases between. The CDR3 spells CASSQVRHTDTQYF. The CDR3 coding sequence is TGCGCCAGCAGCCAAGTTAGACACACAGATACGCAGTATTTT.

With respect to this clonotype: At one end, the junction sequence differs from germline, possibly due to a read error. The V and J genes are TRBV7-2 and TRBJ1-6, with D maybe TRBD1 (6 bases). Germline loops: CDR1 SGHTA, CDR2 FQGNSA. The CDR3 runs 15 residues. The CDR3 is CASSLIRGANSPHHF. The CDR3 region has the DNA TGTGCCAGCAGCTTAATTCGGGGGGCTAATTCACCCCACCACTTT.

This sequence joins TRBV12-3 or TRBV12-4 and TRBJ2-1; maybe TRBD1 (6 bases). Trimming pared 4 bases from V and 8 bases from J, leaving 12 bases between. The CDR3 sequence is 13 residues long. CDR3 DNA: TGTGCCAGCAGTTGGCGACAGGTCGATGAGCAGTTCTTC. It yields the protein CASSWRQVDEQFF.

The V gene is TRBV2, the J gene TRBJ2-6; 7 bases map to TRBD1. There are 16 residues in the CDR3. With 6 bases clipped from V and 2 bases from J, the junction kept 7 bases outside the gene matches. The germline gives CDR1 SNHLY, CDR2 FYNNEI. CDR3: CASSRGRGTGANVLTF. Here the CDR3 DNA reads TGTGCCAGCAGCAGGGGGAGAGGGACTGGGGCCAACGTCCTGACTTTC.

This clonotype was observed at least ten times. The chain is built from TRBV7-3 and TRBJ2-3, with unresolved D. Looked up from germline, CDR1 is SGHTA and CDR2 is FQGTGA. The CDR3 is made up of 16 amino acids. V lost 3 bases to trimming and J lost 3 bases, with 16 bases between them. CDR3 loop: CASSLGQPSRTDTQYF. CDR3 nucleotides: TGTGCCAGCAGCTTGGGCCAGCCCTCACGAACAGATACGCAGTATTTT.

This clonotype came up a few times. The CDR3 protein is CATKRAGGVDTQYF. The CDR3 region has the DNA TGTGCCACCAAGAGAGCGGGAGGGGTAGATACGCAGTATTTT. The gene calls are TRBV19 and TRBJ2-3, with 10 bases that match TRBD2. The CDR3 spans 14 residues. Germline V gene sequence: CDR1 LNHDA, CDR2 SQIVND (reference sequence). V gave up 10 bases and J gave up 5 bases; unmatched junction bases: 9. Full variable domain (outside the CDR3, taken from reference TRBV19 and TRBJ2-3): DGGITQSPKYLFRKEGQNVTLSCEQNLNHDAMYWYRQDPGQGLRLIYYSQIVNDFQKGDIAEGYSVSREKKESFPLTVTSAQKNPTAFYLCATKRAGGVDTQYFGPGTRLTVL.

This clonotype has at least ten counts. The chain carries TRBV7-2 and TRBJ2-3; 8 nucleotides match TRBD2. Germline V gene sequence: CDR1 SGHTA, CDR2 FQGNSA. The V segment lost 6 bases and the J segment 5 bases; nucleotides outside the gene matches: 4. The CDR3 has 13 amino acids. As DNA, the CDR3 is TGTGCCAGCAGGGCGGGAGGAGGAGATACGCAGTATTTT. Its translation is CASRAGGGDTQYF.

This chain joins TRBV10-3 and TRBJ2-2; no reliable D call. In germline, CDR1 is ENHRY, CDR2 SYGVKD. Trimming cost V 4 bases and J 1 base, with 13 bases left between them. The CDR3 has 16 amino acids. This CDR3 reads CAISGIQGKNTGELFF. The CDR3 coding sequence is TGTGCCATCAGTGGGATACAAGGGAAGAACACCGGGGAGCTGTTTTTT.